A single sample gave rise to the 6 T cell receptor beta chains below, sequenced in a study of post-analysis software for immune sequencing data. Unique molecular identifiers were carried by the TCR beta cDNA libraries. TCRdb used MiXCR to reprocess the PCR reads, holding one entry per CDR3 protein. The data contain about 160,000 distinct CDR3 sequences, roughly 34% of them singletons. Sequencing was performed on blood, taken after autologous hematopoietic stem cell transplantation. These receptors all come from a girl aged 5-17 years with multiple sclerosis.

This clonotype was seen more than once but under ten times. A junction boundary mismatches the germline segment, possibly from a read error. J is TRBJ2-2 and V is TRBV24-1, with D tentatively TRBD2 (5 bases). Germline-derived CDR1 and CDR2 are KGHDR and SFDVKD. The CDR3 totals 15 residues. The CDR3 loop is CATSGASRNTGERFF. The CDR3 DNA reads TGTGCCACCAGTGGGGCCTCCAGGAACACCGGGGAGCGGTTTTTT.

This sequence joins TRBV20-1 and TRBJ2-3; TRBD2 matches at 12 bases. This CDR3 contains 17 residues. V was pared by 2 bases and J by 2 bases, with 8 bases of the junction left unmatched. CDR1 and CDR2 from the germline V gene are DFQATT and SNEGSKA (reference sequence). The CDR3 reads CSARPARLAGDTDTQYF. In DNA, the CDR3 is TGCAGTGCTAGACCGGCGAGACTAGCGGGAGACACAGATACGCAGTATTTT.

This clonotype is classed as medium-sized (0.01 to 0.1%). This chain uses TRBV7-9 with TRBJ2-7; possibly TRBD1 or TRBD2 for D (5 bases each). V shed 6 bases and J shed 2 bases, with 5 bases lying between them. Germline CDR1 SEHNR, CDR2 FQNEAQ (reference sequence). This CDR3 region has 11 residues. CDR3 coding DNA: TGTGCCAGCAGGGGACCCTACGAGCAGTACTTC. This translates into CASRGPYEQYF.

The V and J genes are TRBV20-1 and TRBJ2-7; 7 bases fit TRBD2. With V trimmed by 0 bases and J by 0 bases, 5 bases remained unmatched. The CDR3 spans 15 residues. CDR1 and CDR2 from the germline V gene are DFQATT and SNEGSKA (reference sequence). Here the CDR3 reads CSARESGTPSYEQYF. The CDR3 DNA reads TGCAGTGCTAGAGAGAGCGGGACCCCCTCCTACGAGCAGTACTTC.

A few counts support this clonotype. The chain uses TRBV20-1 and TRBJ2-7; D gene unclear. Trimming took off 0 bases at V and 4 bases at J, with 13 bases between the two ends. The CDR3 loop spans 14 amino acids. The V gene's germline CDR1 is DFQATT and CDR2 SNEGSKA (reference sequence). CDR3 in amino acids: CSARDPSFPYEQYF. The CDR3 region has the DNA TGCAGTGCTAGAGATCCCAGTTTCCCTTACGAGCAGTACTTC.

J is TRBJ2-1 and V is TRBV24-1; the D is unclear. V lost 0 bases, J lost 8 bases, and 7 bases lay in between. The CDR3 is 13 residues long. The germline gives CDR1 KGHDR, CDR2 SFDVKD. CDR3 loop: CATSDLVMDEQFF. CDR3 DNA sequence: TGTGCCACCAGTGATTTGGTAATGGATGAGCAGTTCTTC.